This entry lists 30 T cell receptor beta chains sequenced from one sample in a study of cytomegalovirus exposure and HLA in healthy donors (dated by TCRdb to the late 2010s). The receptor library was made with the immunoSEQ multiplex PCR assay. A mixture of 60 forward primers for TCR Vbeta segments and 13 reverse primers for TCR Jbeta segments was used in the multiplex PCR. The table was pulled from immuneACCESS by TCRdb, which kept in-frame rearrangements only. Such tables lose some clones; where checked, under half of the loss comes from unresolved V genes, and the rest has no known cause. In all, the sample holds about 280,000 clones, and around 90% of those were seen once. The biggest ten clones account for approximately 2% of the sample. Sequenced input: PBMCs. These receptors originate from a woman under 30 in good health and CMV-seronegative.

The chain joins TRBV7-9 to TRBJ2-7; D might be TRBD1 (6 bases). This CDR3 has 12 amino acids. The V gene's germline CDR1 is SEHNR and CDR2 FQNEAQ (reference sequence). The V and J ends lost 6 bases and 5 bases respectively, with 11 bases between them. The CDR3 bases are TGTGCCAGCAGGGGGCAGGGGAACGAGCAGTACTTC. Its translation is CASRGQGNEQYF. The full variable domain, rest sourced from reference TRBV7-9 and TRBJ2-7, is DTGVSQNPRHKITKRGQNVTFRCDPISEHNRLYWYRQTLGQGPEFLTYFQNEAQLEKSRLLSDRFSAERPKGSFSTLEIQRTEQGDSAMYLCASRGQGNEQYFGPGTRLTVT.

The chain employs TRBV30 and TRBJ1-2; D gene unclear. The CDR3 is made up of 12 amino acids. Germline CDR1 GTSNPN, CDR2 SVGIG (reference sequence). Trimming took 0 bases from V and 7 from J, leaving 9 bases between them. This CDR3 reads CAWSVGRGGYTF. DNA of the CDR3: TGTGCCTGGAGTGTGGGTCGGGGTGGCTACACCTTC.

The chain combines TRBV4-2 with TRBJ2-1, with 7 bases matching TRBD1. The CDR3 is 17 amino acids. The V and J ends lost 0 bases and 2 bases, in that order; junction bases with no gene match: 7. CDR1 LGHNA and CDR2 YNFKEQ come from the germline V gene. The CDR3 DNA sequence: TGTGCCAGCAGCCAAGATGGAGGAGACAGGGCCTACAATGAGCAGTTCTTC. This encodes CASSQDGGDRAYNEQFF.

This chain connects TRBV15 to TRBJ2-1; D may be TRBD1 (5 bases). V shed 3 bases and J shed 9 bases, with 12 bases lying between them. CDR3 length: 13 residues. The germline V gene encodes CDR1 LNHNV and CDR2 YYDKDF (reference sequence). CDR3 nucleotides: TGTGCCACCAGCAGGGTAAGGGGCAGTGAGCAGTTCTTC. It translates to CATSRVRGSEQFF.

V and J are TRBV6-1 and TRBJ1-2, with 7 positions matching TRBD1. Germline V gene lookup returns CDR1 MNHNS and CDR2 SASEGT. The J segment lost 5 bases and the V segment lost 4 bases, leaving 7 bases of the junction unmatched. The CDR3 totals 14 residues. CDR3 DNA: TGTGCCAGCAGTGCATTTGACAGGGCTTATGGCTACACCTTC. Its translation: CASSAFDRAYGYTF.

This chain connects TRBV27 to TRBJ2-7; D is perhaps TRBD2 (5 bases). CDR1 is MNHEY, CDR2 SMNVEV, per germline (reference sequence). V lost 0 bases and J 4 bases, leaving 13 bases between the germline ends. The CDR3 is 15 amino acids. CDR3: CASSLSRTATYEQYF. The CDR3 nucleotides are TGTGCCAGCAGTTTATCCCGGACTGCTACTTACGAGCAGTACTTC.

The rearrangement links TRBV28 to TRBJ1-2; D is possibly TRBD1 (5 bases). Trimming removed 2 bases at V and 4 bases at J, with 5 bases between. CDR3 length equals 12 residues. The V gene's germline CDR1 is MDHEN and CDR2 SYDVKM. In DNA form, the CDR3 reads TGTGCCAGCAGTTTAGACAGCTATGGCTACACCTTC. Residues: CASSLDSYGYTF.

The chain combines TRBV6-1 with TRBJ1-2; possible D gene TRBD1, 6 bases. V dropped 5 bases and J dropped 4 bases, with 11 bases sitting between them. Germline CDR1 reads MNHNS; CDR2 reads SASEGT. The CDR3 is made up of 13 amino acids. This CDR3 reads CASSRQVPYGYTF. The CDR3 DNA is TGTGCCAGCAGTCGACAGGTCCCCTATGGCTACACCTTC.

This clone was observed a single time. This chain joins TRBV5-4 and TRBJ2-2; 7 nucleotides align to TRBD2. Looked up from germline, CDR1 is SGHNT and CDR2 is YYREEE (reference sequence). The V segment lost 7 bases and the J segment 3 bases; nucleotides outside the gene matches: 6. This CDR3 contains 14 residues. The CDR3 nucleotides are TGTGCCAGCTGCCTCGGGGGGTACACCGGGGAGCTGTTTTTT. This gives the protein CASCLGGYTGELFF.

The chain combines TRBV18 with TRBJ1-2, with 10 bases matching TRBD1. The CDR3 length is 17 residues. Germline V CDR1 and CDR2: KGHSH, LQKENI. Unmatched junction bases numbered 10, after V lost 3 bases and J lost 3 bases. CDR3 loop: CASSPKTGGAPHYGYTF. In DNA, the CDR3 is TGTGCCAGCTCACCTAAGACAGGGGGCGCGCCTCACTATGGCTACACCTTC.

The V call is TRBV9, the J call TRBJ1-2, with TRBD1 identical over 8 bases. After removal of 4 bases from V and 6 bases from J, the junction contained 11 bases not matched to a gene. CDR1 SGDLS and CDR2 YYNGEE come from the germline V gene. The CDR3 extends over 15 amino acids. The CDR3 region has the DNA TGTGCCAGCAGCCCACAGGGGGGGTTTTTCGATGGCTACACCTTC. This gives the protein CASSPQGGFFDGYTF.

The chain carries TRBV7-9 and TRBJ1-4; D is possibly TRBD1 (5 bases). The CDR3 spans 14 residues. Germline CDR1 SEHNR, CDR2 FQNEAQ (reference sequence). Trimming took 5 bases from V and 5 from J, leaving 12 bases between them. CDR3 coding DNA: TGTGCCAGCAGCCCCCAGGGTGCCAATGAAAAACTGTTTTTT. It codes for CASSPQGANEKLFF.

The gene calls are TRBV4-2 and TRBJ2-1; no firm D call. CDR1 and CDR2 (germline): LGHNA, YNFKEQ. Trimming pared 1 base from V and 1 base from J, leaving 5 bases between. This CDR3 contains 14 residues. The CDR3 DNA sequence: TGTGCCAGCAGCCAAGCGGTTTCCTACAATGAGCAGTTCTTC. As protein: CASSQAVSYNEQFF.

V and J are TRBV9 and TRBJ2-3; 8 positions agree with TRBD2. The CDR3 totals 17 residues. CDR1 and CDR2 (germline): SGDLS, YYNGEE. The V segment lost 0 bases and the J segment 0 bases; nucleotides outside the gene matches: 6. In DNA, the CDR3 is TGTGCCAGCAGCGTAGGAGTAGCGGGGTGGAGCACAGATACGCAGTATTTT. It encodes CASSVGVAGWSTDTQYF.

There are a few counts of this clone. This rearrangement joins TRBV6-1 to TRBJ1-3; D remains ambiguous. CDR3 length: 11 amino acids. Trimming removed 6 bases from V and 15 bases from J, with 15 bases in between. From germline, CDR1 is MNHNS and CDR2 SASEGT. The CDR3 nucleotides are TGTGCCAGCAGGGAGGGAACGCCGACATATTTT. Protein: CASREGTPTYF.

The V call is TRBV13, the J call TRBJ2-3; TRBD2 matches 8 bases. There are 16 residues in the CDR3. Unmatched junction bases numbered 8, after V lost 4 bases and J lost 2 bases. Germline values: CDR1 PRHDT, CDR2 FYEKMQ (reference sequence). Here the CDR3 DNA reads TGTGCCAGCAGCTCTAGGCGGGGGGCCAACACAGATACGCAGTATTTT. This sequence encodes CASSSRRGANTDTQYF.

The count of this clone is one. As DNA, the CDR3 is TGCAGCGTTCGACAGGCTAATGAGCAGTTCTTC. It is translated as CSVRQANEQFF. The gene calls are TRBV29-1 and TRBJ2-7; maybe TRBD1 (6 bases). The end of the DNA fits TRBJ2-1 better, so the J call may be wrong. The germline CDR1 and CDR2 sequences are SQVTM and ANQGSEA. CDR3 size: 11 residues.

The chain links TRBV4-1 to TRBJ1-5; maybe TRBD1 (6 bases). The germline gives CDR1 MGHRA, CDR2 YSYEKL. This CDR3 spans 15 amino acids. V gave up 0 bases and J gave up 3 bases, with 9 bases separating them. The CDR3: CASSQDRGANQPQHF. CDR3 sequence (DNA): TGCGCCAGCAGCCAAGATCGGGGGGCCAATCAGCCCCAGCATTTT.

The CDR3 here is CASSSNRYNEQFF. As DNA, the CDR3 is TGCGCCAGCAGCTCAAACAGGTACAATGAGCAGTTCTTC. The J gene is TRBJ2-1, the V gene TRBV5-1; D may be TRBD1 (5 bases). The CDR3 has 13 residues. The germline V and J ends were trimmed by 3 bases and 4 bases, with 8 bases remaining between them. The germline CDR1 and CDR2 sequences are SGHRS and YFSETQ.

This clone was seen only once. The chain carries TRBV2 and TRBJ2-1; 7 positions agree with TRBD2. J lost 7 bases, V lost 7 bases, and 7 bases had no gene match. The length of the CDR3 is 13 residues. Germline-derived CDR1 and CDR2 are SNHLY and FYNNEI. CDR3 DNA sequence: TGTGCCAGCACCGCGGGGCGGGAGAATGAGCAGTTCTTC. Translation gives CASTAGRENEQFF.

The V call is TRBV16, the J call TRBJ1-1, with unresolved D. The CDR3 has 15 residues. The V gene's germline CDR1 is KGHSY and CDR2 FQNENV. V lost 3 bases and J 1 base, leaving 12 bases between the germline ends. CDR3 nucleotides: TGTGCCAGCAGCCATCTCCTGGCAGGGAACACTGAAGCTTTCTTT. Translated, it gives CASSHLLAGNTEAFF.

CDR3 sequence reads: CASSLAQIYGYTF. CDR3 DNA sequence: TGTGCCAGCAGCTTAGCACAGATCTATGGCTACACCTTC. This chain connects TRBV7-9 to TRBJ1-2; unclear D gene. Germline lookup yields CDR1 SEHNR and CDR2 FQNEAQ (reference sequence). There are 13 residues in the CDR3. The V and J ends lost 0 bases and 4 bases respectively, with 6 bases between them.

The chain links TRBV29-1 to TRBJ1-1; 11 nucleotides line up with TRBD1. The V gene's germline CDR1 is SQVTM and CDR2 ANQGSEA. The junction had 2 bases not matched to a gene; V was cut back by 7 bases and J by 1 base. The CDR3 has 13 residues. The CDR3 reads CSAGQGANTEAFF. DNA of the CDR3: TGCAGCGCCGGACAGGGGGCGAACACTGAAGCTTTCTTT.

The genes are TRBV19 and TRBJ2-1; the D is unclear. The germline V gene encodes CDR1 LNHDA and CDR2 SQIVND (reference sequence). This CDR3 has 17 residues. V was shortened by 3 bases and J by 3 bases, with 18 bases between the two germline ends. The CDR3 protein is CASSIPDFKALYNEQFF. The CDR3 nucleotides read TGTGCCAGTAGTATCCCTGACTTTAAGGCACTCTACAATGAGCAGTTCTTC.

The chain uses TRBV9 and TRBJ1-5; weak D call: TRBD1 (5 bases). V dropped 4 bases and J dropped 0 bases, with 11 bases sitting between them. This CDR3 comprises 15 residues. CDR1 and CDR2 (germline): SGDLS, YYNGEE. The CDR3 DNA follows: TGTGCCAGCAGCCCCCAGGGTTATAGCAATCAGCCCCAGCATTTT. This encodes CASSPQGYSNQPQHF.

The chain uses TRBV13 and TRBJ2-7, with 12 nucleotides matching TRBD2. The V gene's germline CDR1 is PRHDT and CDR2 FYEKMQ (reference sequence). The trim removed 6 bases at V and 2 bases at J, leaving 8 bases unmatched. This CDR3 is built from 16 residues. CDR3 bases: TGTGCCAGCAGACACCGACTAGCGGGGGACACCTACGAGCAGTACTTC. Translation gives CASRHRLAGDTYEQYF.

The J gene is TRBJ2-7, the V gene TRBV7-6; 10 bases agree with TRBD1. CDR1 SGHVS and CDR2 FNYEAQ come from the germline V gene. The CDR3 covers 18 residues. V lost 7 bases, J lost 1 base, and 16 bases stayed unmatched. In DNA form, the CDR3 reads TGTGCCAGCACCCTCTCCCCCCCCGGGACAGGGGATTCCTACGAGCAGTACTTC. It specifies CASTLSPPGTGDSYEQYF. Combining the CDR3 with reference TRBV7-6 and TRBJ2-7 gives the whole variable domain GAGVSQSPRYKVTKRGQDVALRCDPISGHVSLYWYRQALGQGPEFLTYFNYEAQQDKSGLPNDRFSAERPEGSISTLTIQRTEQRDSAMYRCASTLSPPGTGDSYEQYFGPGTRLTVT.

The CDR3 DNA reads as TGTGCCAGCAGGGGACAGGCGTTGGATGTGAGGAACACTGAAGCTTTCTTT. Amino acids: CASRGQALDVRNTEAFF. This chain links TRBV2 with TRBJ1-1; 8 bases match TRBD1. V lost 6 bases, J lost 1 base, and 13 bases stayed unmatched. This CDR3 is 17 amino acids long. Germline V gene sequence: CDR1 SNHLY, CDR2 FYNNEI.

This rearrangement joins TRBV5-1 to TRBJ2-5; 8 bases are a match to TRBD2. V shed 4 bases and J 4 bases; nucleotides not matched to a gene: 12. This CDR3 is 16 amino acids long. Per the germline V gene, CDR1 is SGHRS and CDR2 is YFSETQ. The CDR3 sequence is CASSATSRGVGETQYF. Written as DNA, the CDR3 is TGCGCCAGCAGCGCAACATCGCGGGGGGTGGGAGAGACCCAGTACTTC.

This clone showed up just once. This CDR3 reads CASIPRDRAYEQYF. CDR3 nucleotide sequence: TGTGCCAGCATACCTCGGGACAGGGCCTACGAGCAGTACTTC. The chain has TRBV2 and TRBJ2-7; 9 nucleotides line up with TRBD1. Germline trimming cut 7 bases from V and 2 bases from J; bases unmatched to any gene: 6. The CDR3 covers 14 residues. The germline V gene encodes CDR1 SNHLY and CDR2 FYNNEI.